The 30 T cell receptor beta chains below come from one sample, sequenced in a study of spatial heterogeneity in lung cancer. Overall study results and limits: Expanded intratumoral alpha and beta TCR counts tracked tumor mutation counts.

The time point here: sample taken at primary tumor resection. These receptors have no identified antigens. In TCRdb, the 5' RACE reads were re-called with MiXCR into one record per CDR3 protein. The sample comprises some 13,000 distinct CDR3 sequences, roughly 3.4% of which are singletons, and more than 6.5% rests with the top ten. Sequenced here: lung tumor tissue, sampled at surgery. The receptors shown here come from a male donor with early-stage non-small cell lung cancer.

The gene calls are TRBV20-1 and TRBJ2-7, with TRBD1 matching over 7 bases. The V and J ends lost 2 bases and 5 bases, in that order; junction bases with no gene match: 0. The CDR3 totals 11 residues. Per germline, CDR1 DFQATT and CDR2 SNEGSKA (reference sequence). As DNA, the CDR3 is TGCAGTGCTAGACAGGGGGACGAGCAGTACTTC. It encodes CSARQGDEQYF.

In DNA, the CDR3 is TGTGCCAGCAGCCTCAGGGGCCCGACGGGCGCTGAAGCTTTCTTT. It translates to CASSLRGPTGAEAFF. The gene calls are TRBV13 and TRBJ1-1, with TRBD1 as a possible D gene (6 bases). Germline V gene sequence: CDR1 PRHDT, CDR2 FYEKMQ (reference sequence). This CDR3 region has 15 residues. Trimming left V 5 bases short and J 6 bases short, with 19 bases between. Supplemented by reference TRBV13 and TRBJ1-1, the full variable domain reads AAGVIQSPRHLIKEKRETATLKCYPIPRHDTVYWYQQGPGQDPQFLISFYEKMQSDKGSIPDRFSAQQFSDYHSELNMSSLELGDSALYFCASSLRGPTGAEAFFGQGTRLTVV.

The chain links TRBV7-2 to TRBJ2-7, with 8 bases fitting TRBD2. The length of the CDR3 is 16 residues. Germline CDR1 and CDR2: SGHTA and FQGNSA. V was pared by 3 bases and J by 6 bases, with 13 bases of the junction left unmatched. CDR3 residues: CASSFASGSGLGEQYF. In nucleotides, the CDR3 is TGTGCCAGCAGCTTTGCGAGCGGGAGCGGCCTGGGCGAGCAGTACTTC.

In this sample, this clonotype turned up a few times. The J gene is TRBJ2-3, the V gene TRBV7-9; D tentatively reads TRBD1 or TRBD2 (7 bases each). Trimming left V 3 bases short and J 8 bases short, with 15 bases between. This CDR3 has 14 amino acids. The V gene's germline CDR1 is SEHNR and CDR2 FQNEAQ (reference sequence). The CDR3 DNA reads as TGTGCCAGCAGCTTGGTCGCAGGGGGGGTTACGCAGTATTTT. Translating gives CASSLVAGGVTQYF. Looking up the rest from reference TRBV7-9 and TRBJ2-3 gives the full variable domain: DTGVSQNPRHKITKRGQNVTFRCDPISEHNRLYWYRQTLGQGPEFLTYFQNEAQLEKSRLLSDRFSAERPKGSFSTLEIQRTEQGDSAMYLCASSLVAGGVTQYFGPGTRLTVL.

Points on this clonotype: A much more abundant neighbour one base away suggests this may be a read error. Here the CDR3 DNA reads TGCAGTGCTCTTCCGGGACGTGGGTCCTACGAGCAGTACTTC. Its protein is CSALPGRGSYEQYF. The V and J genes are TRBV20-1 and TRBJ2-7; the D call may be TRBD1 or TRBD2 (5 bases each). The CDR3 is made up of 14 amino acids. Trimming shortened V by 5 bases and J by 1 base, and 15 bases separated the two germline ends. The germline V gene has CDR1 DFQATT and CDR2 SNEGSKA (reference sequence).

The table lists this clonotype with many counts. The J gene is TRBJ1-2, the V gene TRBV27; D is uncertain. The CDR3 spans 13 residues. CDR1 and CDR2 (germline): MNHEY, SMNVEV (reference sequence). Trimming pared 6 bases from V and 2 bases from J, leaving 10 bases between. The DNA of the CDR3 is TGTGCCAGCAGATCCTCACAGAACTATGGCTACACCTTC. It yields the protein CASRSSQNYGYTF.

This clonotype showed up many times. This chain joins TRBV7-2 and TRBJ1-4, with D unresolved. Trimming pared 0 bases from V and 0 bases from J, leaving 8 bases between. This CDR3 is 16 amino acids long. Germline-derived CDR1 and CDR2 are SGHTA and FQGNSA. In nucleotides, the CDR3 is TGTGCCAGCAGCTTAGCAGCGACCGCAACTAATGAAAAACTGTTTTTT. This gives the protein CASSLAATATNEKLFF.

This clonotype was picked up many times. This chain links TRBV20-1 with TRBJ2-1; tentatively, D is TRBD1 or TRBD2 (5 bases each). This CDR3 has 11 residues. V shed 5 bases and J shed 9 bases, with 11 bases lying between them. Germline CDR1 reads DFQATT; CDR2 reads SNEGSKA (reference sequence). The CDR3 loop reads CSAGRDPEQFF. The DNA of the CDR3 is TGCAGTGCTGGCCGGGACCCTGAGCAGTTCTTC.

This clonotype is termed medium-sized. The chain has TRBV9 and TRBJ2-1; tentatively, D is TRBD1 or TRBD2 (5 bases each). Trimming shortened V by 0 bases and J by 8 bases, and 12 bases separated the two germline ends. Germline V gene sequence: CDR1 SGDLS, CDR2 YYNGEE. CDR3 length: 14 amino acids. The DNA for the CDR3 is TGTGCCAGCAGCGTAGCGGGGCAAGCCGATGAGCAGTTCTTC. This encodes CASSVAGQADEQFF.

This clonotype was recorded many times. This chain connects TRBV25-1 to TRBJ2-1; 7 bases fit TRBD1. With V trimmed by 2 bases and J by 5 bases, 12 bases remained unmatched. Germline V CDR1 and CDR2: MGHDK, SYGVNS. The CDR3 extends over 17 amino acids. The CDR3 is CASSETGPTGIDNEQFF. In nucleotides, the CDR3 is TGTGCCAGCAGTGAAACAGGTCCGACAGGGATCGACAATGAGCAGTTCTTC. The variable domain in full, with the rest retrieved from reference TRBV25-1 and TRBJ2-1, is EADIYQTPRYLVIGTGKKITLECSQTMGHDKMYWYQQDPGMELHLIHYSYGVNSTEKGDLSSESTVSRIRTEHFPLTLESARPSHTSQYLCASSETGPTGIDNEQFFGPGTRLTVL.

This clonotype was detected ten times or more. The chain couples TRBV6-2 or TRBV6-3 to TRBJ1-6; D not certain. Germline CDR1 reads MNHEY; CDR2 reads SVGEGT. Trimming stripped 2 bases from V and 1 base from J, with 15 bases between. The CDR3 spans 18 residues. The CDR3 reads CASSYDQARASYNSPLHF. The CDR3, as DNA: TGTGCCAGCAGTTACGACCAAGCCCGGGCGTCCTATAATTCACCCCTCCACTTT.

The chain recombines TRBV5-1 with TRBJ2-7; no clear D gene. This CDR3 has 12 residues. CDR1 and CDR2 from the germline V gene are SGHRS and YFSETQ. Trimming stripped 5 bases from V and 7 bases from J, with 13 bases between. CDR3 DNA: TGCGCCAGCAGTTTCCCGGGTGATGAGCAGTACTTC. Its protein is CASSFPGDEQYF.

This clonotype appeared many times. The chain links TRBV20-1 to TRBJ1-2, with a weak D call TRBD1 (5 bases). Trimming removed 6 bases at V and 1 base at J, with 15 bases between. Germline V CDR1 and CDR2: DFQATT, SNEGSKA (reference sequence). The CDR3 runs 14 residues. CDR3 DNA sequence: TGCAGTGCCCCCCCCCAGGGAAGTAACTATGGCTACACCTTC. As protein: CSAPPQGSNYGYTF.

This clonotype occurred many times. The chain uses TRBV24-1 and TRBJ2-5; possible D gene TRBD1, 5 bases. Germline-derived CDR1 and CDR2 are KGHDR and SFDVKD. This CDR3 region has 16 residues. V was shortened by 0 bases and J by 2 bases, with 12 bases between the two germline ends. The CDR3 DNA is TGTGCCACCAGTGATTTGCAAACAGGAGAACAAGAGACCCAGTACTTC. Amino acid sequence: CATSDLQTGEQETQYF.

This clonotype was detected many times. V usage is TRBV19 and J usage is TRBJ1-4; 7 nucleotides line up with TRBD1. The V gene end was trimmed by 2 bases and the J gene end by 5 bases; junction bases not matched to a gene: 5. Germline V gene lookup returns CDR1 LNHDA and CDR2 SQIVND (reference sequence). CDR3 length equals 15 residues. CDR3 loop: CASSITTGANEKLFF. In nucleotides, the CDR3 is TGTGCCAGTAGTATAACTACAGGGGCGAATGAAAAACTGTTTTTT.

This clonotype showed up many times. The chain employs TRBV20-1 and TRBJ2-4, with D possibly being TRBD1 or TRBD2 (5 bases each). Germline V gene lookup returns CDR1 DFQATT and CDR2 SNEGSKA (reference sequence). The V end lost 3 bases, the J end lost 9 bases, and 15 bases lay between the germline ends. This CDR3 has 13 amino acids. The CDR3 sequence: CSARETGLSIQYF. CDR3 sequence (DNA): TGCAGTGCTAGGGAAACAGGACTCAGCATTCAGTACTTC.

The J gene is TRBJ2-5, the V gene TRBV12-5; 12 nucleotides line up with TRBD2. The CDR3 consists of 15 residues. The junction had 0 bases not matched to a gene; V was cut back by 1 base and J by 3 bases. Per germline, CDR1 LGHNT and CDR2 FRNRAP. CDR3 sequence (DNA): TGTGCTAGTGGTTTGGGACTAGCGGGAGAAGAGACCCAGTACTTC. It yields the protein CASGLGLAGEETQYF.

This clonotype was counted ten times or more. The chain combines TRBV11-2 with TRBJ1-2; D not certain. The ends were cut back, 4 bases at V and 7 bases at J, with 13 bases in the middle. The length of the CDR3 is 13 residues. The germline gives CDR1 SGHAT, CDR2 FQNNGV. CDR3 sequence reads: CASSSAAGGGYTF. CDR3 coding DNA: TGTGCCAGCAGCTCCGCCGCCGGCGGTGGCTACACCTTC.

This clonotype was seen many times. V gene TRBV7-2 combines with J gene TRBJ1-1; D is possibly TRBD1 (5 bases). The CDR3 has 16 residues. Germline V CDR1 and CDR2: SGHTA, FQGNSA. V shed 2 bases and J shed 1 base, with 14 bases lying between them. The CDR3 DNA reads as TGTGCCAGCAGCTTAACCGGGGGAGTCCGGAACACTGAAGCTTTCTTT. Encoded protein: CASSLTGGVRNTEAFF.

Many counts were recorded for this clonotype. The chain is built from TRBV9 and TRBJ1-1, with a tentative D call TRBD1 (5 bases). V was cut by 4 bases and J by 0 bases, with 7 bases left in between. The CDR3 is 13 amino acids. CDR1 and CDR2 from the germline V gene are SGDLS and YYNGEE. CDR3 sequence reads: CASSPRVNTEAFF. CDR3 bases: TGTGCCAGCAGCCCCAGGGTGAACACTGAAGCTTTCTTT.

This clonotype was recorded at least ten times. The V call is TRBV3-1, the J call TRBJ2-7; D could derive from TRBD1 or TRBD2 (6 bases each). The V gene lost 4 bases and the J gene lost 3 bases, with 22 bases spanning the gap. The CDR3 is 17 residues long. CDR1 and CDR2 from the germline V gene are LGHDT and YNNKEL (reference sequence). DNA of the CDR3: TGTGCCAGCAGCCCTGGGACTGGCAGGGGTGGGTACTACGAGCAGTACTTC. Encoded protein: CASSPGTGRGGYYEQYF.

Ten or more counts support this clonotype. The chain's CDR3 is CSAAGTSGRVDEQFF. Written as DNA, the CDR3 is TGCAGTGCCGCCGGGACTAGCGGGAGGGTGGATGAGCAGTTCTTC. The chain couples TRBV20-1 to TRBJ2-1; the match to TRBD2 covers 16 bases. J was trimmed by 8 bases and V by 6 bases; bases with no gene match: 7. The germline gives CDR1 DFQATT, CDR2 SNEGSKA (reference sequence). This CDR3 region has 15 residues.

This clonotype was observed at least ten times. The chain links TRBV7-2 to TRBJ2-1; D gene unclear. The V end lost 4 bases, the J end lost 2 bases, and 6 bases lay between the germline ends. Per germline, CDR1 SGHTA and CDR2 FQGNSA. This CDR3 region has 13 residues. The CDR3 nucleotides read TGTGCCAGCAGCTACAAAGCCTACAATGAGCAGTTCTTC. It codes for CASSYKAYNEQFF.

Many counts were recorded for this clonotype. This sequence joins TRBV4-1 and TRBJ1-6; D is unclear. CDR1 is MGHRA, CDR2 YSYEKL, per germline. V lost 5 bases and J 0 bases, leaving 17 bases between the germline ends. The CDR3 contains 18 residues. In DNA, the CDR3 is TGCGCCAGCAGCTTTAACGGCCTACAGAGCTCCTATAATTCACCCCTCCACTTT. Translation: CASSFNGLQSSYNSPLHF.

This clonotype showed up many times. This chain connects TRBV20-1 to TRBJ1-6; D is possibly TRBD1 (5 bases). The CDR3 sequence is 16 residues long. Germline CDR1 is DFQATT and CDR2 is SNEGSKA (reference sequence). Trimming stripped 6 bases from V and 0 bases from J, with 15 bases between. The CDR3 loop reads CSALGGGSSYNSPLHF. CDR3 sequence (DNA): TGCAGTGCGCTGGGGGGGGGGAGCTCCTATAATTCACCCCTCCACTTT.

By proportion, this clonotype is medium-sized. The chain uses TRBV6-5 and TRBJ2-2; unclear D gene. Germline V lookup: CDR1 MNHEY, CDR2 SVGAGI. The CDR3 has 15 amino acids. The germline V and J ends were trimmed by 4 bases and 4 bases, with 13 bases remaining between them. CDR3 coding DNA: TGTGCCAGCAGTTTCAATCGAGACCTCACCGGGGAGCTGTTTTTT. This encodes CASSFNRDLTGELFF.

About this clonotype: A much larger clone differs from this one at a single base, so this may be a read error. The J gene is TRBJ1-2, the V gene TRBV6-2 or TRBV6-3; no clear D gene. Germline assignment: CDR1 MNHEY and CDR2 SVGEGT. The length of the CDR3 is 14 residues. The CDR3 is CASSYEPGIYGYPF. The CDR3 nucleotides are TGTGCCAGCAGTTACGAACCGGGGATCTATGGCTACCCCTTC.

The sample holds a few counts of this clonotype. The V call is TRBV3-1, the J call TRBJ2-5, with 12 bases fitting TRBD2. V was clipped by 6 bases and J by 2 bases; unmatched bases: 4. The CDR3 contains 15 residues. Germline values: CDR1 LGHDT, CDR2 YNNKEL (reference sequence). The CDR3 DNA sequence: TGTGCCAGCAGACCACTAGCGGGGGGTCAAGAGACCCAGTACTTC. Its translation is CASRPLAGGQETQYF.

The table lists this clonotype with a few counts. The rearrangement links TRBV4-1 to TRBJ2-6, with D perhaps assigned TRBD1 or TRBD2 (7 bases each). Germline CDR1 reads MGHRA; CDR2 reads YSYEKL. V was cut by 5 bases and J by 2 bases, with 19 bases left in between. The CDR3 is 18 amino acids. CDR3 sequence (DNA): TGCGCCAGCAGCAAGGAACAGGGGAGGGTTCCTGGGGCCAACGTCCTGACTTTC. Translation: CASSKEQGRVPGANVLTF.

Many counts were recorded for this clonotype. The rearrangement uses TRBV20-1 and TRBJ2-7, with TRBD1 identical over 11 bases. The CDR3 has 14 amino acids. CDR1 is DFQATT and CDR2 is SNEGSKA in the germline V gene (reference sequence). Germline trimming cut 6 bases from V and 6 bases from J; bases unmatched to any gene: 10. In DNA form, the CDR3 reads TGCAGTGCACAGACCGGGACAGGGGGTCCCGAGCAGTACTTC. Translation: CSAQTGTGGPEQYF.